Following are 19 T cell receptor beta chains from one sample sequenced in a study of blood T cell repertoires in COVID-19. TCRdb keeps only in-frame clones here, not all; method: immunoSEQ multiplex PCR. There are 70,000 to 100,000 clones in the sample; about 90% occur only once, and 7% to 8.5% lies in the top ten. Input material: peripheral blood. These receptors all come from a woman aged 70-85 years with acute or convalescent COVID-19.

The chain joins TRBV6-6 to TRBJ2-3; TRBD2 matches 11 bases. J was trimmed by 4 bases and V by 5 bases; bases with no gene match: 14. Per germline, CDR1 MNHNY and CDR2 SVGAGI (reference sequence). This CDR3 contains 18 residues. CDR3 bases: TGTGCCAGCAGTCCCATATACCGACTAGCGGGACTGTCAGATACGCAGTATTTT. Its protein product is CASSPIYRLAGLSDTQYF.

The chain links TRBV2 to TRBJ2-5, with 10 bases matching TRBD1. V was clipped by 2 bases and J by 5 bases; unmatched bases: 8. CDR3 length: 16 residues. Germline V gene sequence: CDR1 SNHLY, CDR2 FYNNEI. Written as DNA, the CDR3 is TGTGCCAGCAGTGAAACTGGGGACAGGGGCAGGGAGACCCAGTACTTC. Translating it yields CASSETGDRGRETQYF.

The chain links TRBV27 to TRBJ1-5; D possibly corresponds to TRBD1 (5 bases). The V gene lost 1 base and the J gene lost 2 bases, with 9 bases spanning the gap. The CDR3 is made up of 15 amino acids. Germline CDR1 and CDR2: MNHEY and SMNVEV (reference sequence). The CDR3 spells CASSLWWGGNQPQHF. The CDR3 DNA sequence: TGTGCCAGCAGTTTATGGTGGGGGGGCAATCAGCCCCAGCATTTT.

The chain employs TRBV24-1 and TRBJ2-3, with D perhaps TRBD1 (5 bases). Germline V CDR1 and CDR2: KGHDR, SFDVKD. The CDR3 extends over 15 amino acids. Between the trimmed V and J ends, which lost 6 bases and 1 base, there was a span of 13 bases. CDR3 nucleotides: TGTGCCACCAGTCGTCAGGGATCAGGCACAGATACGCAGTATTTT. Amino acid sequence: CATSRQGSGTDTQYF.

Written as DNA, the CDR3 is TGTGCCACCAGTGATTGGGCCGGGACTAAAAACAATGAGCAGTTCTTC. This codes for CATSDWAGTKNNEQFF. The chain combines TRBV24-1 with TRBJ2-1, with 7 bases aligning to TRBD2. CDR1 is KGHDR, CDR2 SFDVKD, per germline. Trimming cost V 2 bases and J 5 bases; bases outside gene matches: 8. The CDR3 covers 16 residues.

The genes are TRBV6-5 and TRBJ2-1; 11 bases agree with TRBD2. With 7 bases clipped from V and 4 bases from J, the junction kept 6 bases outside the gene matches. Germline lookup yields CDR1 MNHEY and CDR2 SVGAGI. This CDR3 contains 15 residues. The CDR3 bases are TGTGCCAGCACATCCGGGACTAGCGGTTACAATGAGCAGTTCTTC. This translates into CASTSGTSGYNEQFF.

The chain couples TRBV19 to TRBJ2-2; D uncertain. V shed 0 bases and J shed 2 bases, with 4 bases lying between them. The length of the CDR3 is 14 residues. Per germline, CDR1 LNHDA and CDR2 SQIVND (reference sequence). CDR3 sequence reads: CASSIDSNTGELFF. In DNA form, the CDR3 reads TGTGCCAGTAGTATAGACTCTAACACCGGGGAGCTGTTTTTT.

This clone showed up just once. This chain connects TRBV18 to TRBJ1-4; no firm D call. The V gene's germline CDR1 is KGHSH and CDR2 LQKENI. The ends were cut back, 0 bases at V and 7 bases at J, with 6 bases in the middle. The CDR3 runs 13 residues. The CDR3 sequence is CASSPPMSEKLFF. CDR3 coding DNA: TGTGCCAGCTCACCACCGATGAGTGAAAAACTGTTTTTT. The whole variable domain, filled in from reference TRBV18 and TRBJ1-4, reads NAGVMQNPRHLVRRRGQEARLRCSPMKGHSHVYWYRQLPEEGLKFMVYLQKENIIDESGMPKERFSAEFPKEGPSILRIQQVVRGDSAAYFCASSPPMSEKLFFGSGTQLSVL.

The chain uses TRBV4-1 and TRBJ1-1; a weak D match, TRBD1 (6 bases). Trimming left V 4 bases short and J 3 bases short, with 18 bases between. Germline loops: CDR1 MGHRA, CDR2 YSYEKL. There are 16 residues in the CDR3. Here the CDR3 DNA reads TGCGCCAGCAGCCGAGGGGACACTCGAGGGGACACTGAAGCTTTCTTT. Protein: CASSRGDTRGDTEAFF.

This clone occurred once. The chain uses TRBV3-1 (or the pseudogene TRBV3-2) and TRBJ1-5; D not resolved. The germline gives CDR1 LGHDT, CDR2 YNNKEL (reference sequence). The CDR3 runs 15 residues. Trimming cost V 2 bases and J 0 bases, with 8 bases left between them. CDR3 residues: CASSQHYYSNQPQHF. The CDR3 DNA sequence: TGTGCCAGCAGCCAACACTACTATAGCAATCAGCCCCAGCATTTT.

V and J are TRBV3-1 (or the pseudogene TRBV3-2) and TRBJ2-2, with TRBD2 matching 11 bases. The CDR3 is 18 residues long. Per germline, CDR1 LGHDT and CDR2 YNNKEL (reference sequence). V shed 1 base, J shed 6 bases, and the junction held 10 bases outside the gene matches. The CDR3 coding sequence is TGTGCCAGCAGCCAAGGACTAGCGGGATCCCCGTCGGCCGGGGAGCTGTTTTTT. It codes for CASSQGLAGSPSAGELFF.

This rearrangement joins TRBV27 to TRBJ2-1; no clear D. V lost 3 bases and J lost 0, with 6 bases in between. The germline V gene encodes CDR1 MNHEY and CDR2 SMNVEV (reference sequence). This CDR3 spans 14 amino acids. CDR3 in amino acids: CASSLAGSYNEQFF. The CDR3 DNA reads as TGTGCCAGCAGTTTGGCTGGCTCCTACAATGAGCAGTTCTTC.

V gene TRBV27 combines with J gene TRBJ1-6, with 9 nucleotides matching TRBD1. Germline assignment: CDR1 MNHEY and CDR2 SMNVEV (reference sequence). V shed 7 bases and J 8 bases; nucleotides not matched to a gene: 6. This CDR3 contains 14 residues. The CDR3 protein is CASTFGTGYSPLHF. The CDR3 nucleotides are TGTGCCAGCACCTTCGGGACAGGGTATTCACCCCTCCACTTT.

This clone was found a few times. V gene TRBV10-3 combines with J gene TRBJ2-1; the D gene is possibly TRBD1 (6 bases). The CDR3 runs to 15 residues. Trimming took 5 bases from V and 9 from J, leaving 20 bases between them. Germline V lookup: CDR1 ENHRY, CDR2 SYGVKD. This CDR3 is CAISNRDTLPGEQFF. Here the CDR3 DNA reads TGTGCCATCAGTAACCGGGACACACTTCCAGGTGAGCAGTTCTTC.

The chain's CDR3 is CAWSLAGHSSGNTIYF. CDR3 DNA sequence: TGTGCCTGGAGTCTGGCAGGGCATAGCTCTGGAAACACCATATATTTT. The chain uses TRBV30 and TRBJ1-3; D possibly corresponds to TRBD1 (5 bases). CDR3 length: 16 residues. Looked up from germline, CDR1 is GTSNPN and CDR2 is SVGIG (reference sequence). Trimming removed 2 bases from V and 0 bases from J, with 14 bases in between. Full variable domain (missing parts from reference TRBV30 and TRBJ1-3): SQTIHQWPATLVQPVGSPLSLECTVEGTSNPNLYWYRQAAGRGLQLLFYSVGIGQISSEVPQNLSASRPQDRQFILSSKKLLLSDSGFYLCAWSLAGHSSGNTIYFGEGSWLTVV.

This clone came up a few times. The chain links TRBV5-1 to TRBJ1-1; D is undetermined. Trimming took 0 bases from V and 1 from J, leaving 7 bases between them. Per germline, CDR1 SGHRS and CDR2 YFSETQ. The CDR3 has 14 amino acids. This CDR3 is CASSLGLKNTEAFF. The CDR3 DNA reads as TGCGCCAGCAGCTTGGGGCTCAAGAACACTGAAGCTTTCTTT. The whole variable domain, filled in from reference TRBV5-1 and TRBJ1-1, reads KAGVTQTPRYLIKTRGQQVTLSCSPISGHRSVSWYQQTPGQGLQFLFEYFSETQRNKGNFPGRFSGRQFSNSRSEMNVSTLELGDSALYLCASSLGLKNTEAFFGQGTRLTVV.

The sample holds one count of this clone. This chain connects TRBV19 to TRBJ1-5; TRBD1 matches 7 bases. Germline-derived CDR1 and CDR2 are LNHDA and SQIVND (reference sequence). Trimming removed 3 bases from V and 6 bases from J; junction bases left unmatched: 2. CDR3 length equals 13 residues. CDR3 sequence: CASSMTGFQPQHF. As DNA, the CDR3 is TGTGCCAGTAGTATGACAGGGTTTCAGCCCCAGCATTTT.

The rearrangement links TRBV5-4 to TRBJ2-1; a possible D gene is TRBD2 (7 bases). This CDR3 has 15 amino acids. V was clipped by 0 bases and J by 8 bases, with 15 bases between them. CDR1 and CDR2 (germline): SGHNT, YYREEE (reference sequence). The CDR3 here is CASSLERGALDEQFF. The CDR3 DNA is TGTGCCAGCAGCTTGGAACGGGGGGCCCTCGATGAGCAGTTCTTC.

The chain uses TRBV9 and TRBJ2-1, with 12 bases lining up with TRBD2. With 3 bases clipped from V and 6 bases from J, the junction kept 4 bases outside the gene matches. Germline CDR1 SGDLS, CDR2 YYNGEE. This CDR3 is 15 amino acids long. CDR3 sequence reads: CASSASGGAGNEQFF. The CDR3 region has the DNA TGTGCCAGCAGCGCTAGCGGGGGGGCGGGCAATGAGCAGTTCTTC.